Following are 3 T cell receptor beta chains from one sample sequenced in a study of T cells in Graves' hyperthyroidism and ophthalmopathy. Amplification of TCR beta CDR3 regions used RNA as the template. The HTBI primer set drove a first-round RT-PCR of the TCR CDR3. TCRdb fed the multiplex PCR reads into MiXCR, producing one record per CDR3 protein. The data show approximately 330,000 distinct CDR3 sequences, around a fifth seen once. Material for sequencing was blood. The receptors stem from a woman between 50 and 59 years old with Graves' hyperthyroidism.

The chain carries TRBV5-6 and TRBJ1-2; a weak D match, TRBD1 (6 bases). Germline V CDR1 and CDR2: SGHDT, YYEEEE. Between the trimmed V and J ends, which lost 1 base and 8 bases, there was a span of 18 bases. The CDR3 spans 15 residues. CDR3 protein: CASSLLTGIREGYTF. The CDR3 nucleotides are TGTGCCAGCAGCTTGCTAACAGGGATAAGAGAGGGCTACACCTTC. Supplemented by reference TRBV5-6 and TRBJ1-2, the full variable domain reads DAGVTQSPTHLIKTRGQQVTLRCSPKSGHDTVSWYQQALGQGPQFIFQYYEEEERQRGNFPDRFSGHQFPNYSSELNVNALLLGDSALYLCASSLLTGIREGYTFGSGTRLTVV.

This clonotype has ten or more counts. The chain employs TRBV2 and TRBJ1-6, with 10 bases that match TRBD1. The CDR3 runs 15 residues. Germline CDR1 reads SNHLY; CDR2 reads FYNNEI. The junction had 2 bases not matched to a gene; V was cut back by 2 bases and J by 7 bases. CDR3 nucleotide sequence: TGTGCCAGCAGTGAATGGACAGGGGGGAATTCACCCCTCCACTTT. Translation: CASSEWTGGNSPLHF.

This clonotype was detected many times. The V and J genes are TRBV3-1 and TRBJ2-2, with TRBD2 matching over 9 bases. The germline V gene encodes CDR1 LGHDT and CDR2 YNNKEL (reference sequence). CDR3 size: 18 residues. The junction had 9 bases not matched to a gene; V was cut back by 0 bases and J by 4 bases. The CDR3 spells CASSQDLGLASGTGELFF. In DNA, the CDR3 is TGTGCCAGCAGCCAAGATTTGGGACTAGCTTCTGGCACCGGGGAGCTGTTTTTT.